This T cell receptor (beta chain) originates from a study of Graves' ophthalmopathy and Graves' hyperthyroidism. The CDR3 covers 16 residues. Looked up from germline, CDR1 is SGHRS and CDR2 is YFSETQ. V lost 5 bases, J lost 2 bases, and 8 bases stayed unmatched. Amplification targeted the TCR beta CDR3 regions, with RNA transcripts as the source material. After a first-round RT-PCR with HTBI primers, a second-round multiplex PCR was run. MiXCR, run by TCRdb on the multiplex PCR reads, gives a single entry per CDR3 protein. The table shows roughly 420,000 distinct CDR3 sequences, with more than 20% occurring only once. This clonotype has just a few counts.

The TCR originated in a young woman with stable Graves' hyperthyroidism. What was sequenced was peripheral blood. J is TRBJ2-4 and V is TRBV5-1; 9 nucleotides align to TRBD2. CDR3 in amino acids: CASSPRAGGSKNIQYF. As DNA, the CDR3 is TGCGCCAGCAGTCCTCGAGCGGGAGGTTCCAAAAACATTCAGTACTTC. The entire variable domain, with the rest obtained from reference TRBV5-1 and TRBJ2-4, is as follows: KAGVTQTPRYLIKTRGQQVTLSCSPISGHRSVSWYQQTPGQGLQFLFEYFSETQRNKGNFPGRFSGRQFSNSRSEMNVSTLELGDSALYLCASSPRAGGSKNIQYFGAGTRLSVL.